The source of this TCR beta chain is a study of control samples from healthy donors and cancer patients. Here immunoSEQ multiplex PCR was the method, and the copy in TCRdb shows in-frame clones only, minus some. The data hold 100,000 to 120,000 clones, with roughly 90% observed a single time. CDR3 length: 13 residues. Germline V gives CDR1 LNHDA, CDR2 SQIVND (reference sequence). V was shortened by 5 bases and J by 4 bases, with 11 bases between the two germline ends. The TCR comes from a woman aged 55-70 years with lung cancer. The sample taken for sequencing was PBMCs. The V and J genes are TRBV19 and TRBJ1-1; perhaps TRBD1 as D (6 bases). The CDR3 loop is CASSADRSTEAFF. In DNA form, the CDR3 reads TGTGCCAGTAGTGCTGACAGGAGCACTGAAGCTTTCTTT.